This TCR beta chain was sequenced during a study of T cells after yellow fever vaccination. TCRdb re-analysed the 5' RACE reads in MiXCR, keeping a single row per CDR3 protein. This sample carries 500,000 to 650,000 distinct CDR3 sequences, approximately 16% of them seen once, and the ten largest clones take roughly 17%. This sample comprised PBMCs, obtained 5 days after the first yellow fever vaccination. The TCR comes from a man in his late teens or twenties who received the YFV17D yellow fever vaccine.

CDR3 residues: CASSPIEGYNEQFF. DNA of the CDR3: TGTGCCAGCAGCCCGATCGAGGGTTACAATGAGCAGTTCTTC. The chain recombines TRBV7-9 with TRBJ2-1; TRBD2 is a possible D gene (5 bases). CDR1 is SEHNR and CDR2 is FQNEAQ in the germline V gene (reference sequence). Trimming stripped 5 bases from V and 4 bases from J, with 12 bases between. This CDR3 is built from 14 residues. Full variable domain (missing parts from reference TRBV7-9 and TRBJ2-1): DTGVSQNPRHKITKRGQNVTFRCDPISEHNRLYWYRQTLGQGPEFLTYFQNEAQLEKSRLLSDRFSAERPKGSFSTLEIQRTEQGDSAMYLCASSPIEGYNEQFFGPGTRLTVL.